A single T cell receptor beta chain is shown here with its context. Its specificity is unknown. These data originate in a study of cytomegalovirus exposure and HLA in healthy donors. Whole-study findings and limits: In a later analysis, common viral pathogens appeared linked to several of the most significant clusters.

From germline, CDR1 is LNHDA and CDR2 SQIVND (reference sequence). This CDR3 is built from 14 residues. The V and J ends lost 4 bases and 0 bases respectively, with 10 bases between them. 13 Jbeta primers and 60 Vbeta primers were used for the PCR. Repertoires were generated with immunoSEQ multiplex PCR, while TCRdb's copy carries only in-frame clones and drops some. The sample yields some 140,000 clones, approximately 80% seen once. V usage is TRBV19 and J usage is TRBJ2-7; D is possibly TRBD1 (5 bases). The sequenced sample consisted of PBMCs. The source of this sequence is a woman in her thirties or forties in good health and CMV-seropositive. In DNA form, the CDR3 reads TGTGCCAGTAGTAGAACAGGAAACTCCTACGAGCAGTACTTC. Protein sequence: CASSRTGNSYEQYF.